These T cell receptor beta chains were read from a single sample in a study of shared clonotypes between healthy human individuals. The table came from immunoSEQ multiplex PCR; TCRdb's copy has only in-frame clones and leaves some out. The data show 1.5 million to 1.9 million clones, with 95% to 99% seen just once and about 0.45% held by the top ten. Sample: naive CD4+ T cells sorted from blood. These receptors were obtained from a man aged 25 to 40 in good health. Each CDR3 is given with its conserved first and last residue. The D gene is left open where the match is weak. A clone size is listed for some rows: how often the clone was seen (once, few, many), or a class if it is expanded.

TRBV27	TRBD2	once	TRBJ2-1	TGTGCCAGCAGTTTAGTTCGGCTAGCGGGGTACAATGAGCAGTTCTTC	CASSLVRLAGYNEQFF
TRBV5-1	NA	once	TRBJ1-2	TGCGCCAGCAGCCCCGGGGTCAACAACTATGGCTACACCTTC	CASSPGVNNYGYTF
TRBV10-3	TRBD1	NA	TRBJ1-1	TGTGCCATCAGTGCCGGGACAGGGGCGTTTAGCACTGAAGCTTTCTTT	CAISAGTGAFSTEAFF
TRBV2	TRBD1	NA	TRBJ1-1	TGTGCCAGCAGTTACAGGGGGACTGAAGCTTTCTTT	CASSYRGTEAFF
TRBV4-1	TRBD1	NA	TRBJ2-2	TGCGCCAGCAGCCCCGGGACAGGGGGCAATGGCGGGGAGCTGTTTTTT	CASSPGTGGNGGELFF
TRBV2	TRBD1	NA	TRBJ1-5	TGTGCCAGCAGTAGGACAGGGAGCAATCAGCCCCAGCATTTT	CASSRTGSNQPQHF
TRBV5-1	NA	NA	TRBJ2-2	TGCGCCAGCAGCCCTCTGGCGAACACCGGGGAGCTGTTTTTT	CASSPLANTGELFF
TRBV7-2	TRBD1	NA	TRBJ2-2	TGTGCCAGCAGCCTGGACAACAGGGGGACCGGGGAGCTGTTTTTT	CASSLDNRGTGELFF
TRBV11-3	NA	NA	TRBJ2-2	TGTGCCAGCAGCTTAACGGCTGTCACCGGGGAGCTGTTTTTT	CASSLTAVTGELFF
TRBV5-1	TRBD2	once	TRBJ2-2	TGCGCCAGCAGCTTTACACTAGCGGGAGCTCAAGGCACCGGGGAGCTGTTTTTT	CASSFTLAGAQGTGELFF
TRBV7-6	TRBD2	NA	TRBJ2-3	TGTGCCAGCAGCCCAGAGGGCGGGAGGGCCCGGGATACGCAGTATTTT	CASSPEGGRARDTQYF
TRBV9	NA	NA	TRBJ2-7	TGTGCCAGCCAACGTGGGGAGAAGGGCTACGAGCAGTACTTC	CASQRGEKGYEQYF
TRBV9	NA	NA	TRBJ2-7	TGTGCCAGCAGCGTAGGGACCTTCGAGGGACACGTGGGATACGAGCAGTACTTC	CASSVGTFEGHVGYEQYF
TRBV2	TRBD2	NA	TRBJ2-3	TGTGCCAGCAGTGACTCTAGCGGGGCCCCTACGCAGTATTTT	CASSDSSGAPTQYF
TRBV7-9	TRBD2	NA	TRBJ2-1	TGTGCCAGCAGCTTCTCGGGACTAGCGGGAATATTCGATGAGCAGTTCTTC	CASSFSGLAGIFDEQFF
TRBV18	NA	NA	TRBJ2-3	TGTGCCAGCTCACGAAACAGGGATTTCCCTAGCACAGATACGCAGTATTTT	CASSRNRDFPSTDTQYF
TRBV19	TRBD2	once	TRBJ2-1	TGTGCCAGTAGTATAGTCGCTAGCGGGATATACAATGAGCAGTTCTTC	CASSIVASGIYNEQFF
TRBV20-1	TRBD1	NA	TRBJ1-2	TGCAGTGCCCCGACAGGGTATGGCTACACCTTC	CSAPTGYGYTF
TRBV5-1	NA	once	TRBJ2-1	TGCGCCAGCAGCCTGCAGGGGAAGGATGAGCAGTTCTTC	CASSLQGKDEQFF
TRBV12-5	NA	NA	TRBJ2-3	TGTGCTAGTGGTTTGATAGGGGCAGATACGCAGTATTTT	CASGLIGADTQYF
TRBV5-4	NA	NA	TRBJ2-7	TGTGCCAGCAGCAACAACAGGGCATCCTACGAGCAGTACTTC	CASSNNRASYEQYF
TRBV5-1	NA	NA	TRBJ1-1	TGCGCCAGCAGCGGGGACACCCTCGGCAACACTGAAGCTTTCTTT	CASSGDTLGNTEAFF
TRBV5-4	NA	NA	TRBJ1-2	TGTGCCAGCAGCCGACCCGCATCGGGGACTCTAGGGGATGGCTACACCTTC	CASSRPASGTLGDGYTF
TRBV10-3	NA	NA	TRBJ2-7	TGTGCCATCTCGGCCCGTGTAATGGGGGAGCAGTACTTC	CAISARVMGEQYF